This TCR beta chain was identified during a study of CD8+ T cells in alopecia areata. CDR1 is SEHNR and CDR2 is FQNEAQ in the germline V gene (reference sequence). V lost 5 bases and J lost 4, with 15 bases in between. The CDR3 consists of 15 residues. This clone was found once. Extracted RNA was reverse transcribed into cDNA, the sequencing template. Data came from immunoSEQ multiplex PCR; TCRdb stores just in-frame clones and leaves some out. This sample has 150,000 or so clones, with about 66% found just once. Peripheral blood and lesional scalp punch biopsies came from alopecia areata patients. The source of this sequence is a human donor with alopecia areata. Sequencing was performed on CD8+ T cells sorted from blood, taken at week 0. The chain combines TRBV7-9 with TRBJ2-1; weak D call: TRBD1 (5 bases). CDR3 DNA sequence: TGTGCCAGCAGCAAGCGAAGGGGATCTTACAATGAGCAGTTCTTC. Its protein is CASSKRRGSYNEQFF.